A selection of T cell receptor beta chains follows, all from one sample in a study of response to subunit inactivated influenza vaccine. TCRdb re-called the RT-PCR reads through MiXCR, storing one row per CDR3 protein. The data hold 250,000 to 350,000 distinct CDR3 sequences, with 22% observed a single time. Sequenced material: PBMCs from blood, taken less than 22 months after vaccination. The receptors derive from a man aged 50-75 years who received an inactivated influenza vaccine. Both conserved end residues are part of each CDR3. D genes are given only for firm matches. Expanded clones are given a class, and other clones once, few, many or no size at all.

TRBV4-2	NA	TRBJ2-5	NA	CASSQDSAGAAETQYF	TGTGCCAGCAGCCAAGATTCCGCCGGGGCGGCGGAGACCCAGTACTTC
TRBV15	NA	TRBJ1-2	NA	CATSGRDTANYGYTF	TGTGCCACCAGCGGACGGGACACCGCTAACTATGGCTACACCTTC
TRBV21-1	NA	TRBJ1-2	few	CASSKGVDGYTF	TGTGCCAGCAGCAAAGGGGTGGATGGCTACACCTTC
TRBV12-3/TRBV12-4	NA	TRBJ1-3	many	CASIQGPGNTIYF	TGTGCCAGCATCCAGGGGCCTGGAAACACCATATATTTT
TRBV19	NA	TRBJ2-7	NA	CASSIAAAREQYF	TGTGCCAGTAGTATTGCCGCGGCTCGCGAGCAGTACTTC
TRBV5-1	NA	TRBJ1-5	NA	CASSLVFRDFNQPQHF	TGCGCCAGCAGCTTAGTATTTCGGGACTTCAATCAGCCCCAGCATTTT
TRBV9	TRBD2	TRBJ2-7	few	CASSEAGTSAYEQYF	TGTGCCAGCAGCGAGGCCGGGACTAGCGCCTACGAGCAGTACTTC
TRBV7-8	TRBD1	TRBJ2-1	few	CASSTTGGRNEQFF	TGTGCCAGCAGCACGACAGGGGGCCGCAATGAGCAGTTCTTC
TRBV6-5	NA	TRBJ1-6	few	CASSYMGQPYSPLHF	TGTGCCAGCAGTTACATGGGACAACCTTATTCACCCCTCCACTTT
TRBV5-5	NA	TRBJ1-5	few	CASSLGGAFEPQHF	TGTGCCAGCAGCTTGGGGGGGGCCTTTGAGCCCCAGCATTTT
TRBV15	NA	TRBJ1-4	few	CATKTGTRDEKLFF	TGTGCCACCAAAACGGGGACCCGGGATGAAAAACTGTTTTTT
TRBV7-8	NA	TRBJ2-2	NA	CASSWRDRTGGGELFF	TGTGCCAGCAGCTGGAGGGACAGAACGGGAGGCGGGGAGCTGTTTTTT
TRBV4-2	NA	TRBJ2-2	NA	CASSQHTNTGELFF	TGTGCCAGCAGCCAGCACACGAACACCGGGGAGCTGTTTTTT